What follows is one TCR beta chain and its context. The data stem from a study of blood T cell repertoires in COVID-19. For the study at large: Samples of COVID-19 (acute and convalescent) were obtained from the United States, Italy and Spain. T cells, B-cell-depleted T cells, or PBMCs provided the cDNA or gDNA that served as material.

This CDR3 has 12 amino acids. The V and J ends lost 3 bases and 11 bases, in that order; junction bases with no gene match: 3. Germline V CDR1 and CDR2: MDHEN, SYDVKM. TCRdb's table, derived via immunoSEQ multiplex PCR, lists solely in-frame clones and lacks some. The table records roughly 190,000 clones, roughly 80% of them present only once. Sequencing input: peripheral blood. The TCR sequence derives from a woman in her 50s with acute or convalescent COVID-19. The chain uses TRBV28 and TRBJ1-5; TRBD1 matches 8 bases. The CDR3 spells CASSLNRGTQHF. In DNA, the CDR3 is TGTGCCAGCAGTTTGAACAGGGGGACCCAGCATTTT.